The next 5 T cell receptor beta chains were all read from a single sample in a study of blood T cell repertoires in COVID-19. Sequencing used immunoSEQ multiplex PCR; TCRdb keeps in-frame clones, though not all of them. The sample yields tens of thousands of clones, roughly 86% seen once. The specimen was peripheral blood. The receptors stem from a human donor in a cohort sampled during active COVID-19.

The chain couples TRBV6-2 or TRBV6-3 to TRBJ2-1, with 10 bases lining up with TRBD2. CDR1 and CDR2 (germline): MNHEY, SVGEGT. V lost 2 bases, J lost 4 bases, and 8 bases stayed unmatched. The CDR3 runs 17 residues. CDR3 DNA: TGTGCCAGCAGTTACCTTCTAGCGGGGGACTTGTACAATGAGCAGTTCTTC. It codes for CASSYLLAGDLYNEQFF.

This chain joins TRBV5-1 and TRBJ2-2; D gene ambiguous. The CDR3 runs to 12 residues. V lost 0 bases and J 6 bases, leaving 3 bases between the germline ends. The germline gives CDR1 SGHRS, CDR2 YFSETQ. CDR3 DNA: TGCGCCAGCAGCTTGGGCGCCGGGGAGCTGTTTTTT. It yields the protein CASSLGAGELFF.

In regard to this clone: One end of the junction does not line up with germline, which may come from a read error. V gene TRBV27 combines with J gene TRBJ2-2, with D possibly matching TRBD2 (5 bases). The CDR3 consists of 16 residues. CDR1 is MNHEY and CDR2 is SMNVEV in the germline V gene (reference sequence). The CDR3 nucleotides are TGTGGCCGCAAGGTACCCATAACGGGGTTCCGCCGGGGAGCTGTTTTT. Translation: CGRKVPITGFRRGAVF.

This clone occurred once. This chain links TRBV27 with TRBJ1-1, with a weak D call TRBD1 (5 bases). With 3 bases removed from V and 0 bases from J, the gap between germline ends came to 8 bases. Germline V gives CDR1 MNHEY, CDR2 SMNVEV (reference sequence). This CDR3 spans 14 amino acids. The CDR3 DNA reads TGTGCCAGCAGTTTGGGCAGGGTGAACACTGAAGCTTTCTTT. It encodes CASSLGRVNTEAFF.

The genes are TRBV7-8 and TRBJ2-6; 8 nucleotides line up with TRBD1. The CDR3 has 17 residues. J lost 0 bases, V lost 7 bases, and 8 bases had no gene match. CDR1 and CDR2 (germline): SGHVS, FQNEAQ. DNA of the CDR3: TGTGCCAGCAACCCCGGGACAGGAATCTCTGGGGCCAACGTCCTGACTTTC. The encoded protein is CASNPGTGISGANVLTF.